What follows are 2 T cell receptor beta chains derived from one specimen sequenced in a study of cytomegalovirus exposure and HLA in healthy donors. PCR employed 60 Vbeta and 13 Jbeta primers. Data came from immunoSEQ multiplex PCR; TCRdb stores just in-frame clones and leaves some out. The data show more than 120,000 clones, with 80% to 85% seen just once and roughly 2.8% held by the top ten. Input material: PBMCs. These receptors all come from a woman in her twenties or thirties in good health and CMV-seronegative.

This clone was counted between two and nine times. The chain couples TRBV7-3 to TRBJ1-2, with TRBD1 identical over 10 bases. CDR3 length: 16 residues. V gave up 5 bases and J gave up 7 bases; unmatched junction bases: 13. Germline CDR1 and CDR2: SGHTA and FQGTGA. The CDR3 is CASSPIPGQGMGGYTF. The DNA of the CDR3 is TGTGCCAGCAGCCCAATTCCGGGACAGGGGATGGGTGGCTACACCTTC.

The chain couples TRBV7-9 to TRBJ2-3; possibly TRBD2 for D (5 bases). V lost 2 bases and J 0 bases, leaving 6 bases between the germline ends. Germline values: CDR1 SEHNR, CDR2 FQNEAQ (reference sequence). This CDR3 contains 14 residues. The CDR3 DNA reads as TGTGCCAGCAGCTTAACGGGGAGCACAGATACGCAGTATTTT. This translates into CASSLTGSTDTQYF.